This T cell receptor beta chain was profiled in a study of molecular identifiers for immune sequencing clone quantification. TCRdb passed the PCR reads through MiXCR, listing each CDR3 protein once. The sample holds 300,000 to 400,000 distinct CDR3 sequences, about a quarter seen once. This clonotype was seen at least ten times. The TCR originated in a human donor in good health. Some libraries in this study had Jurkat cell RNA spiked in. Sequencing was carried out using naive CD8+ T cells from blood, with Jurkat cell RNA spiked in. The subset was: FACS-sorted CD8+CD4-CCR7+CD45RA+ naive T cells.

The CDR3 DNA is TGTGCCAGCAGTCCGATCGGGGACAGGGGCAATCAGCCCCAGCATTTT. Its protein is CASSPIGDRGNQPQHF. This rearrangement joins TRBV28 to TRBJ1-5; 9 bases are a match to TRBD1. With 5 bases clipped from V and 2 bases from J, the junction kept 7 bases outside the gene matches. Germline lookup yields CDR1 MDHEN and CDR2 SYDVKM. CDR3 length: 16 amino acids.